The T cell receptor beta chain under discussion was sequenced for a study of identical twins. Only a few counts were recorded for this clonotype. The ends lost 0 bases at V and 5 bases at J; junction bases unmatched: 7. In germline, CDR1 is LGHNA, CDR2 YSLEER. The CDR3 runs 17 residues. A single record per CDR3 protein comes from TCRdb applying MiXCR to the 5' RACE reads. The sample contains about 520,000 distinct CDR3 sequences, approximately 22% of which appear only once. The same sample was also used in a study of T cells expressing NK-cell markers.

The chain couples TRBV4-3 to TRBJ2-1; TRBD2 aligns across 10 bases. The sequence came from a young woman in good health. The sample was CD4+ T cells sorted from blood. The CDR3 coding sequence is TGCGCCAGCAGCCAAGATACGATCCTAGCGGGGGACAATGAGCAGTTCTTC. Residues: CASSQDTILAGDNEQFF.